Each of the 3 T cell receptor beta chains below was sequenced from the same sample in a study of blood T cells in healthy people across ages. Alongside a J-beta primer mix, a sample-barcoded 5' primer served in a second PCR lasting 7 to 11 cycles. TCRdb reprocessed the 5' RACE reads via MiXCR and lists one record per CDR3 protein. The sample gives about 930,000 distinct CDR3 sequences, 29% of which show up once; about 10% is in the top ten. The data also belong to a second study, concerning T cells of mothers and their children.

The specimen sequenced was blood. These receptors came from a woman aged 35 to 49 in good health.

This clonotype was observed a handful of times. The chain couples TRBV5-1 to TRBJ1-2; TRBD1 is a possible D gene (6 bases). V gave up 4 bases and J gave up 6 bases, with 10 bases separating them. There are 12 residues in the CDR3. Germline CDR1 SGHRS, CDR2 YFSETQ. CDR3 loop: CASSKDRDGYTF. The CDR3 DNA reads as TGCGCCAGCAGCAAGGACAGAGATGGCTACACCTTC.

This chain uses TRBV12-5 with TRBJ2-7; possibly TRBD1 or TRBD2 for D (6 bases each). The CDR3 runs 14 residues. In germline, CDR1 is LGHNT, CDR2 FRNRAP. V was trimmed by 4 bases and J by 7 bases, leaving 17 bases between them. CDR3 loop: CASGSVGGRNEQYF. The CDR3 DNA follows: TGTGCTAGTGGTTCGGTCGGGGGCCGGAATGAGCAGTACTTC.

The V call is TRBV7-3, the J call TRBJ1-6, with 10 nucleotides matching TRBD1. Germline CDR1 reads SGHTA; CDR2 reads FQGTGA. This CDR3 is 17 amino acids long. Trimming at V came to 5 bases and at J to 5 bases, leaving 9 bases not matched to a gene. CDR3: CASSPRRGTGDNSPLHF. The CDR3 coding sequence is TGTGCCAGCAGCCCCCGACGGGGGACAGGGGATAATTCACCCCTCCACTTT.